Measured by frequency, the clone carrying this T cell receptor (beta chain) is medium-sized (0.01 to 0.1%). Antigen unknown. The data originate from a study of T cell clusters in autoimmune cytopenias. Study summary: TRB sequencing had a median about 52,000 reads and approximately 2,400 distinct clonotypes per sample. Notes on the study in general: Healthy donors had roughly 3.3-fold more exclusive TRB clusters than active autoimmune hepatitis patients. Functional roles of the in silico T cell clusters still await experimental validation. Comparing secondary cytopenia with chronic lymphocytic leukemia showed no cluster-lack signature, apparently masked by lymphoma repertoire.

This CDR3 spans 18 amino acids. The germline CDR1 and CDR2 sequences are KGHSH and LQKENI. Each sample's input was approximately 0.25 ug genomic DNA, 30,000 to 45,000 genome equivalents. Multiplex touch-down PCR amplified TRB using TRB-A and TRB-B pools in one tube. Reanalyzing the multiplex PCR reads, TCRdb keeps one entry per CDR3 protein, without DNA. The sample's table shows some 2,900 distinct CDR3 sequences. The TCR comes from a human donor with an autoimmune cytopenia or autoimmune hepatitis (not recorded which). V gene TRBV18 combines with J gene TRBJ1-3; checking the TCRdb D call of TRBD1 is not possible without DNA. Specimen: peripheral blood. CDR3 region: CASSPPRKGLFSGNTIYF. The variable domain in full, completed from reference TRBV18 and TRBJ1-3, reads NAGVMQNPRHLVRRRGQEARLRCSPMKGHSHVYWYRQLPEEGLKFMVYLQKENIIDESGMPKERFSAEFPKEGPSILRIQQVVRGDSAAYFCASSPPRKGLFSGNTIYFGEGSWLTVV.